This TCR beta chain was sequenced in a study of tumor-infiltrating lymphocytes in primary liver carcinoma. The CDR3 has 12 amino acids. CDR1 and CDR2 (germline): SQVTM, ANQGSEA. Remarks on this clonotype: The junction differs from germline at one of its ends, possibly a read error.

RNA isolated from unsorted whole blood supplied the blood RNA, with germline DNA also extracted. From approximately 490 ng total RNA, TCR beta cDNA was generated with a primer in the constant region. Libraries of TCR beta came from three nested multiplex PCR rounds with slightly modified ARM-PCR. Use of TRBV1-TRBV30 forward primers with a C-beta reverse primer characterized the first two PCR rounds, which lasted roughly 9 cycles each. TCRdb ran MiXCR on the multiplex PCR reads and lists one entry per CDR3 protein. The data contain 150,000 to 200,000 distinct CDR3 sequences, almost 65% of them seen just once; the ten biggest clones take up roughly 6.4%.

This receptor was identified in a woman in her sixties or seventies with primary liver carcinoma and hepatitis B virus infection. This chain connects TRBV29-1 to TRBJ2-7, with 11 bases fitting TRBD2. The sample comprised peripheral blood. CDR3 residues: CIVRLAGSEQYF. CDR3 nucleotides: TGTATCGTTAGACTAGCGGGATCCGAGCAGTACTTC.